The 27 T cell receptor beta chains in this list originate from one sample, sequenced in a study of control samples from healthy donors and cancer patients. Profiling relied on immunoSEQ multiplex PCR, and the TCRdb table lists in-frame clones only, not all of them. The data show around 130,000 clones, more than 70% seen once. Sequenced material: blood. These receptors were collected from a man aged 50-60 years in good health.

The chain combines TRBV6-2 or TRBV6-3 with TRBJ1-4, with 9 positions matching TRBD1. V trimming: 4 bases; J trimming: 10 bases; junction bases outside the gene matches: 10. CDR3 size: 15 residues. Germline lookup yields CDR1 MNHEY and CDR2 SVGEGT. CDR3: CASSWSGQGTAKLFF. Here the CDR3 DNA reads TGTGCCAGCAGTTGGAGTGGACAGGGGACTGCAAAACTGTTTTTT.

V usage is TRBV6-5 and J usage is TRBJ2-3; no clear D. V was pared by 6 bases and J by 0 bases, with 7 bases between. This CDR3 contains 13 residues. Germline CDR1 reads MNHEY; CDR2 reads SVGAGI. CDR3 region: CASSQLSTDTQYF. The CDR3 bases are TGTGCCAGCAGCCAGCTTAGCACAGATACGCAGTATTTT.

This chain joins TRBV14 and TRBJ1-2; possibly TRBD1 for D (5 bases). The CDR3 is made up of 14 amino acids. The germline V and J ends were trimmed by 5 bases and 4 bases, with 14 bases remaining between them. The germline gives CDR1 SGHDN, CDR2 FVKESK. This CDR3 reads CASSARGALYGYTF. The CDR3 DNA is TGTGCCAGCAGCGCGCGAGGGGCTCTCTATGGCTACACCTTC.

The rearrangement joins TRBV3-1 (or the pseudogene TRBV3-2) to TRBJ1-1; D call uncertain. Germline V lookup: CDR1 LGHDT, CDR2 YNNKEL (reference sequence). The V end was cut by 2 bases, the J end by 1 base, with 8 bases between. This CDR3 is built from 14 residues. CDR3 sequence reads: CASSQFGENTEAFF. The CDR3, as DNA: TGTGCCAGCAGCCAATTTGGAGAGAACACTGAAGCTTTCTTT.

Only a few counts were recorded for this clone. V usage is TRBV6-5 and J usage is TRBJ1-5; 7 positions match TRBD1. Germline CDR1 MNHEY, CDR2 SVGAGI. CDR3 length: 15 amino acids. V gave up 6 bases and J gave up 0 bases; unmatched junction bases: 5. The CDR3 region is CASSLGQFSNQPQHF. The CDR3 DNA is TGTGCCAGCAGCCTGGGACAGTTTAGCAATCAGCCCCAGCATTTT.

The sample holds a few counts of this clone. The CDR3 region is CATSRGGLGGELFF. Written as DNA, the CDR3 is TGTGCCACCAGCAGAGGCGGGCTCGGGGGGGAGCTGTTTTTT. The V call is TRBV15, the J call TRBJ2-2; TRBD2 is a possible D gene (5 bases). CDR1 and CDR2 (germline): LNHNV, YYDKDF (reference sequence). The V gene lost 1 base and the J gene lost 8 bases, with 11 bases spanning the gap. This CDR3 is 14 amino acids long.

The chain carries TRBV2 and TRBJ1-6; 9 positions match TRBD1. Germline CDR1 reads SNHLY; CDR2 reads FYNNEI. V gave up 2 bases and J gave up 8 bases; unmatched junction bases: 4. The CDR3 spans 15 residues. Here the CDR3 DNA reads TGTGCCAGCAGTGAACCTGGGACAGGGTATTCACCCCTCCACTTT. Its protein is CASSEPGTGYSPLHF.

The chain joins TRBV3-1 (or the pseudogene TRBV3-2) to TRBJ2-7; either TRBD1 or TRBD2 may supply D (5 bases each). The CDR3 contains 15 residues. V was trimmed by 4 bases and J by 0 bases, leaving 13 bases between them. Germline V gene data show CDR1 as LGHDT and CDR2 as YNNKEL (reference sequence). CDR3 DNA sequence: TGTGCCAGCAGCCGGGACCCCGGCCTCTCCTACGAGCAGTACTTC. This translates into CASSRDPGLSYEQYF.

This chain connects TRBV5-1 to TRBJ2-5; weak D call: TRBD2 (5 bases). This CDR3 region has 13 residues. V gave up 4 bases and J gave up 2 bases, with 9 bases separating them. Germline CDR1 reads SGHRS; CDR2 reads YFSETQ. CDR3 residues: CASSRGVQETQYF. As DNA, the CDR3 is TGCGCCAGCAGCCGGGGAGTTCAAGAGACCCAGTACTTC.

The chain recombines TRBV2 with TRBJ1-3; 7 bases fit TRBD1. The CDR3 is 16 residues long. Germline-derived CDR1 and CDR2 are SNHLY and FYNNEI. The junction had 5 bases not matched to a gene; V was cut back by 3 bases and J by 0 bases. The CDR3 is CASSEQGGFSGNTIYF. The CDR3 nucleotides are TGTGCCAGCAGTGAGCAGGGGGGTTTCTCTGGAAACACCATATATTTT.

The V call is TRBV19, the J call TRBJ1-5; TRBD1 matches 7 bases. The germline V gene has CDR1 LNHDA and CDR2 SQIVND (reference sequence). The CDR3 runs 15 residues. V was clipped by 6 bases and J by 3 bases; unmatched bases: 8. The CDR3 bases are TGTGCCAGTAGAAAGACAGGGCTAGACAATCAGCCCCAGCATTTT. This translates into CASRKTGLDNQPQHF.

This rearrangement joins TRBV2 to TRBJ1-2; TRBD1 matches 7 bases. V lost 3 bases, J lost 5 bases, and 3 bases stayed unmatched. The germline gives CDR1 SNHLY, CDR2 FYNNEI. This CDR3 has 13 residues. The CDR3 DNA reads as TGTGCCAGCAGTGACCCGACAGGGTATGGCTACACCTTC. It is translated as CASSDPTGYGYTF.

This rearrangement joins TRBV27 to TRBJ1-2, with 12 bases aligning to TRBD1. Losses at the gene ends were 8 bases for V and 4 bases for J; bases not matched to a gene: 14. The CDR3 has 17 amino acids. Germline assignment: CDR1 MNHEY and CDR2 SMNVEV (reference sequence). CDR3 protein: CASGNPGQGARSYGYTF. The CDR3 DNA reads as TGTGCCAGCGGCAATCCGGGACAGGGGGCGCGAAGCTATGGCTACACCTTC.

The rearrangement links TRBV9 to TRBJ1-4, with D perhaps TRBD1 (6 bases). The CDR3 is 14 residues long. V lost 4 bases to trimming and J lost 7 bases, with 14 bases between them. Per the germline V gene, CDR1 is SGDLS and CDR2 is YYNGEE. CDR3 residues: CASSQTPRGEKLFF. DNA of the CDR3: TGTGCCAGCAGCCAGACCCCCAGGGGTGAAAAACTGTTTTTT. Together with reference TRBV9 and TRBJ1-4, the CDR3 gives the full variable domain: DSGVTQTPKHLITATGQRVTLRCSPRSGDLSVYWYQQSLDQGLQFLIQYYNGEERAKGNILERFSAQQFPDLHSELNLSSLELGDSALYFCASSQTPRGEKLFFGSGTQLSVL.

This clone has more than one count but fewer than ten. V usage is TRBV27 and J usage is TRBJ1-2, with D tentatively TRBD1 (6 bases). The CDR3 runs to 22 residues. Trimming removed 4 bases from V and 0 bases from J, with 33 bases in between. Germline CDR1 reads MNHEY; CDR2 reads SMNVEV (reference sequence). In DNA form, the CDR3 reads TGTGCCAGCAGTTCCCTCGGGGTGGGCCTTACAGGGAGAAGTGTGACTAACTATGGCTACACCTTC. It specifies CASSSLGVGLTGRSVTNYGYTF.

This rearrangement joins TRBV6-1 to TRBJ1-1; 7 positions agree with TRBD1. The V gene end was trimmed by 1 base and the J gene end by 3 bases; junction bases not matched to a gene: 8. The germline CDR1 and CDR2 sequences are MNHNS and SASEGT. The CDR3 sequence is 16 residues long. In DNA form, the CDR3 reads TGTGCCAGCAGTGAAGATTTGAGGGGGCCACACACTGAAGCTTTCTTT. Encoded protein: CASSEDLRGPHTEAFF.

This clone was counted a single time. V gene TRBV27 combines with J gene TRBJ1-5; D ambiguous. The germline V gene encodes CDR1 MNHEY and CDR2 SMNVEV (reference sequence). V dropped 3 bases and J dropped 3 bases, with 12 bases sitting between them. The CDR3 extends over 15 amino acids. The CDR3 DNA sequence: TGTGCCAGCAGTTTTACCTACGGCAACAATCAGCCCCAGCATTTT. Its protein product is CASSFTYGNNQPQHF.

The chain links TRBV4-1 to TRBJ2-7; the D gene is possibly TRBD2 (6 bases). The CDR3 covers 16 residues. Germline V CDR1 and CDR2: MGHRA, YSYEKL. Trimming took off 4 bases at V and 3 bases at J, with 19 bases between the two ends. This chain's CDR3 is CASSRGEGPVGYEQYF. The CDR3 DNA follows: TGCGCCAGCAGCCGGGGGGAAGGGCCGGTGGGCTACGAGCAGTACTTC.

This clone has just a few counts. J is TRBJ2-5 and V is TRBV5-8; D perhaps matches TRBD2 (5 bases). The CDR3 totals 14 residues. Trimming removed 2 bases from V and 1 base from J, with 9 bases in between. Germline V CDR1 and CDR2: SGHTS, YDEGEE. For the CDR3, the DNA is TGTGCCAGCAGCTTACGAAGCGGCCAAGAGACCCAGTACTTC. Protein sequence: CASSLRSGQETQYF.

V gene TRBV4-2 combines with J gene TRBJ1-4; D gene ambiguous. The CDR3 covers 14 residues. Trimming stripped 1 base from V and 8 bases from J, with 11 bases between. The germline V gene encodes CDR1 LGHNA and CDR2 YNFKEQ. CDR3 DNA sequence: TGTGCCAGCAGCCAAGGCGTCAGACGCGAAAAACTGTTTTTT. Translating it yields CASSQGVRREKLFF.

The chain links TRBV19 to TRBJ2-2; D might be TRBD1 or TRBD2, each matching 6 bases. This CDR3 contains 16 residues. Trimming pared 5 bases from V and 3 bases from J, leaving 16 bases between. CDR1 LNHDA and CDR2 SQIVND come from the germline V gene (reference sequence). CDR3 protein: CASSLGGSLYTGELFF. The CDR3 DNA follows: TGTGCCAGTAGTCTGGGGGGCTCACTTTACACCGGGGAGCTGTTTTTT.

The rearrangement joins TRBV28 to TRBJ2-3, with D perhaps matching TRBD1 (5 bases). Trimming removed 6 bases from V and 5 bases from J, with 18 bases in between. Germline V CDR1 and CDR2: MDHEN, SYDVKM. The CDR3 totals 15 residues. This chain's CDR3 is CASSPEQVTGDTQYF. The CDR3 DNA reads as TGTGCCAGCAGCCCTGAACAGGTAACTGGAGATACGCAGTATTTT.

This chain joins TRBV3-1 (or the pseudogene TRBV3-2) and TRBJ1-1; 8 bases agree with TRBD1. Per germline, CDR1 LGHDT and CDR2 YNNKEL (reference sequence). This CDR3 region has 14 residues. Trimming removed 3 bases from V and 6 bases from J; junction bases left unmatched: 6. CDR3 amino acids: CASSHQGAGAEAFF. The DNA for the CDR3 is TGTGCCAGCAGCCACCAGGGGGCGGGGGCTGAAGCTTTCTTT.

The rearrangement joins TRBV30 to TRBJ1-4; D not certain. The CDR3 has 14 amino acids. Looked up from germline, CDR1 is GTSNPN and CDR2 is SVGIG (reference sequence). V dropped 0 bases and J dropped 2 bases, with 7 bases sitting between them. CDR3 sequence (DNA): TGTGCCTGGAGTGTCCTGGGCACTAATGAAAAACTGTTTTTT. It encodes CAWSVLGTNEKLFF.

J is TRBJ2-1 and V is TRBV5-4; D is undetermined. Deletions cut 2 bases from V and 9 bases from J, with 9 bases between. Germline CDR1 is SGHNT and CDR2 is YYREEE (reference sequence). This CDR3 contains 12 residues. The CDR3 spells CASSLDQSEQFF. In nucleotides, the CDR3 is TGTGCCAGCAGCTTAGACCAGAGTGAGCAGTTCTTC.

The chain has TRBV28 and TRBJ1-2, with a weak D call TRBD1 (5 bases). The CDR3 contains 14 residues. Trimming took 6 bases from V and 0 from J, leaving 11 bases between them. CDR1 and CDR2 (germline): MDHEN, SYDVKM. The CDR3 here is CASSRGGTNYGYTF. DNA of the CDR3: TGTGCCAGCAGCCGGGGGGGGACTAACTATGGCTACACCTTC.

The DNA of the CDR3 is TGTGCCAGCAGCCCACAGAGTGGGCTTGGCTATGGCTACACCTTC. It specifies CASSPQSGLGYGYTF. The chain recombines TRBV7-2 with TRBJ1-2; D remains unclear. The CDR3 has 15 residues. Germline lookup yields CDR1 SGHTA and CDR2 FQGNSA. Trimming removed 5 bases from V and 4 bases from J, with 17 bases in between. The full variable domain, its missing parts supplied by reference TRBV7-2 and TRBJ1-2, is GAGVSQSPSNKVTEKGKDVELRCDPISGHTALYWYRQSLGQGLEFLIYFQGNSAPDKSGLPSDRFSAERTGGSVSTLTIQRTQQEDSAVYLCASSPQSGLGYGYTFGSGTRLTVV.